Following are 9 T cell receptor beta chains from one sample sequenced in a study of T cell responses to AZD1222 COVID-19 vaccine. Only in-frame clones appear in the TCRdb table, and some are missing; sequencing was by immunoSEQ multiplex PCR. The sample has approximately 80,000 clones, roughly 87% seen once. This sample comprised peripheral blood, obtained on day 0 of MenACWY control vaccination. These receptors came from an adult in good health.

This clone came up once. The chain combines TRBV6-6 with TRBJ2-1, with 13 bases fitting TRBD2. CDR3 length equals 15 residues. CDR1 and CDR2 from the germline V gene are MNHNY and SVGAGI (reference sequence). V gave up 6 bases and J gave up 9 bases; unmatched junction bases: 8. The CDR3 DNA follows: TGTGCCAGCAGGCAACTAGCGGGGGGGCTTGTTGAGCAGTTCTTC. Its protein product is CASRQLAGGLVEQFF.

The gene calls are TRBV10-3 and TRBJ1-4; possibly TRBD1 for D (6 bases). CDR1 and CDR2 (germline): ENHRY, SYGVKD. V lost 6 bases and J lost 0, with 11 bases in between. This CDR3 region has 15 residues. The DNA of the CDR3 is TGTGCCATCAGGAACAGGGTCCCAACTAATGAAAAACTGTTTTTT. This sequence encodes CAIRNRVPTNEKLFF.

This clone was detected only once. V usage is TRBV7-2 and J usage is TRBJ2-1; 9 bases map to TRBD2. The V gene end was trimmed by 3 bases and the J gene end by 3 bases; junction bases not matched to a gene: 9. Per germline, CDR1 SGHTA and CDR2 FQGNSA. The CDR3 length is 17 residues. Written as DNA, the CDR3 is TGTGCCAGCAGCTTCTCCAACCCGACTAGCGGCTACAATGAGCAGTTCTTC. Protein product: CASSFSNPTSGYNEQFF.

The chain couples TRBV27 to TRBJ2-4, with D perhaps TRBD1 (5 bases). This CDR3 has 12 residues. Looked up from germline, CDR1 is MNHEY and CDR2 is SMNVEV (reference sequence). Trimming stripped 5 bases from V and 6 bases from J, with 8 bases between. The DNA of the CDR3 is TGTGCCAGCAGTACCCAGGGAAACATTCAGTACTTC. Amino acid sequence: CASSTQGNIQYF.

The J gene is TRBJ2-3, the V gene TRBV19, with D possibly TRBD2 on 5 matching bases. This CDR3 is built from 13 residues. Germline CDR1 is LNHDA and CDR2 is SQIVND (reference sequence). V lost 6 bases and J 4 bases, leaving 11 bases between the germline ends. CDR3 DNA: TGTGCCAGTAGCGGAGGAGGCCCAGATACGCAGTATTTT. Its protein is CASSGGGPDTQYF.

The CDR3 is CASSPGQGDGYTF. The CDR3 DNA reads as TGTGCCAGCTCGCCGGGACAGGGGGACGGCTACACCTTC. The chain has TRBV7-3 and TRBJ1-2, with 11 bases matching TRBD1. There are 13 residues in the CDR3. Germline CDR1 reads SGHTA; CDR2 reads FQGTGA. The junction had 7 bases not matched to a gene; V was cut back by 8 bases and J by 8 bases.

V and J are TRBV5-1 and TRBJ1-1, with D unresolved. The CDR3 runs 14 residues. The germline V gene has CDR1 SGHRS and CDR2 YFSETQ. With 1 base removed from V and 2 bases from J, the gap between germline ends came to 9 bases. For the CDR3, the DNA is TGCGCCAGCAGCTTGAGCGCAGGCAACACTGAAGCTTTCTTT. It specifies CASSLSAGNTEAFF.

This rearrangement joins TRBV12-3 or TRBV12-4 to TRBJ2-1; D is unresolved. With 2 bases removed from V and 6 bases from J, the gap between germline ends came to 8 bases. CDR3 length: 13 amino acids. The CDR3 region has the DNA TGTGCCAGCAGTTTATATGGGTCCAATGAGCAGTTCTTC. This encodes CASSLYGSNEQFF.

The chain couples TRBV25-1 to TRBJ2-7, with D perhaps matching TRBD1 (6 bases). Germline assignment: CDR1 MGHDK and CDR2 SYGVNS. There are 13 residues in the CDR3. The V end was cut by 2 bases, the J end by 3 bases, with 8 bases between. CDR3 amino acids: CASSEGGHYEQYF. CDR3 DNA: TGTGCCAGCAGTGAAGGGGGACACTACGAGCAGTACTTC.